This TCR beta chain originates from a study of early T cells in non-severe SARS-CoV-2 infection. Study details: Unsorted whole blood bulk RNA was sequenced, with unpaired chains. Regarding the study as a whole: VDJdb matches were skewed toward anti-spike CD8 T cell responses.

This clonotype was found many times. Its antigen is undetermined. Unique molecular identifier tags were affixed to discrete cDNA molecules. Each CDR3 protein is one row after TCRdb ran MiXCR on the 5' RACE reads. The table has roughly 86,000 distinct CDR3 sequences, around 5.6% seen once. Germline loops: CDR1 LGHNA, CDR2 YSLEER. The ends were cut back, 4 bases at V and 6 bases at J, with 16 bases in the middle. CDR3 length: 15 amino acids. This clonotype was sampled from an adult who was a healthcare worker with PCR-confirmed SARS-CoV-2 infection or an uninfected control (not recorded which). V gene TRBV4-3 combines with J gene TRBJ2-1; possibly TRBD2 for D (6 bases). The sequencing input was whole blood. DNA of the CDR3: TGCGCCAGCAGCCCCCGGGGGACCGCTGCCAATGAGCAGTTCTTC. Translated, it gives CASSPRGTAANEQFF.